The T cell receptor (beta chain) described here comes from a study of prognosis after radiotherapy for stage I lung cancer. General study findings and limits: After stereotactic body radiation therapy, patients with later distant metastases showed lower Shannon entropy.

The CDR3 consists of 14 residues. Trimming took off 1 base at V and 5 bases at J, with 14 bases between the two ends. Germline V gene lookup returns CDR1 GTSNPN and CDR2 SVGIG (reference sequence). This clonotype rates as medium-sized. The antigen is undetermined. With two-round multiplex PCR, TCR beta CDR3 sequences were amplified from genomic DNA. Amplification in first-round PCR relied on primers specific to each TRBV and TRBJ gene. Each CDR3 protein gets one entry after TCRdb re-called the multiplex PCR reads with MiXCR. Altogether approximately 20,000 distinct CDR3 sequences are present, around 26% being singletons, with the ten largest covering around a fifth.

The chain uses TRBV30 and TRBJ1-2, with D possibly being TRBD1 (5 bases). This receptor was taken from a donor over 45 with non-small cell lung cancer. The source material was PBMCs, sampled before or after stereotactic body radiation therapy (not recorded which). This CDR3 reads CAWSAWDDRYGYTF. DNA of the CDR3: TGTGCCTGGAGTGCCTGGGACGATAGGTATGGCTACACCTTC.